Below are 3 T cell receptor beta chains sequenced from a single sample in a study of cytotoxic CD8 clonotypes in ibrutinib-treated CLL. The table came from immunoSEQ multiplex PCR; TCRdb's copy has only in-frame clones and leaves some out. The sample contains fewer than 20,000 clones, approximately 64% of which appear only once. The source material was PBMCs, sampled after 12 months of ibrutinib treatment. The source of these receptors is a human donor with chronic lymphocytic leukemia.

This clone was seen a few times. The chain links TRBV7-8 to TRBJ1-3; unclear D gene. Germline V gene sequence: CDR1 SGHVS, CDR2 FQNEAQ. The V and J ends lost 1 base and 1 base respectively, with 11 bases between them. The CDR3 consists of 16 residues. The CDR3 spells CASSLGAVTSGNTIYF. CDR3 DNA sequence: TGTGCCAGCAGCTTAGGGGCGGTAACTTCTGGAAACACCATATATTTT.

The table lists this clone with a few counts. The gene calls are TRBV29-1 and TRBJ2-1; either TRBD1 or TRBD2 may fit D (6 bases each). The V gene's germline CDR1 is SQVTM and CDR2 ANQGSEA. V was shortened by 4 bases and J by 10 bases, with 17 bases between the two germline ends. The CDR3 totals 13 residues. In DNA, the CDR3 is TGCAGCGTTGCACTCATGGGGGGCAGAGAGCAGTTCTTC. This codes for CSVALMGGREQFF.

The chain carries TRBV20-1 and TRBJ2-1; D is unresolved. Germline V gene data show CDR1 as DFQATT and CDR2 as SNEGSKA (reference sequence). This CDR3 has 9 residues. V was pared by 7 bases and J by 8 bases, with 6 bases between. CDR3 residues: CSVGYEQFF. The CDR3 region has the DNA TGCAGTGTCGGGTATGAGCAGTTCTTC.